This entry features one T cell receptor (beta chain) sequence. Its target is not known. V lost 5 bases and J 1 base, leaving 9 bases between the germline ends. This CDR3 region has 14 residues. Germline assignment: CDR1 SGHNT and CDR2 YENEEA. Sequenced by immunoSEQ multiplex PCR; TCRdb stores in-frame clones only, minus some. The data show roughly 11,000 clones, 95% to 96% seen once. The sample originates from a study of T cells and Merkel cell carcinoma outcomes. Regarding the study as a whole: Repertoire plus T-cell density reportedly predicted Merkel cell carcinoma outcomes.

The sequenced material came from tumor tissue from Merkel cell carcinoma. The sequence derives from a human donor with Merkel cell carcinoma. The chain has TRBV11-3 and TRBJ2-1; D is possibly TRBD2 (6 bases). This CDR3 is CASSPSGSYNEQFF. The CDR3 coding sequence is TGTGCCAGCAGCCCGAGCGGGTCCTACAATGAGCAGTTCTTC.